The entry that follows covers one T cell receptor (beta chain) sequence. The sample comes from a study of blood T cell repertoires in COVID-19. Study as a whole: Acute-phase and convalescent COVID-19 samples originated in the United States, Italy and Spain. Sample material is recorded as cDNA or gDNA derived from T cells, B-cell-depleted T cells, or PBMCs.

Germline CDR1 MRHNA, CDR2 SNTAGT. Trimming took 3 bases from V and 3 from J, leaving 5 bases between them. The CDR3 totals 13 residues. Authors' analysis steps: Researchers report that nucleated cell counts were estimated from reference gene primer amplification. TCRdb's copy holds only in-frame clones and misses some; the assay was immunoSEQ multiplex PCR. V and J calls and clone size are given by that table; D and trimming were obtained from the DNA. The sample lists under 200,000 clones; 80% to 85% were seen once. Sequenced material: peripheral blood. This sequence originates from a human donor with acute or convalescent COVID-19. The donor label of this sample is uncertain. J is TRBJ2-2 and V is TRBV6-4; D is unresolved. CDR3 nucleotide sequence: TGTGCCAGCAGTGAATCGGACACCGGGGAGCTGTTTTTT. Protein sequence: CASSESDTGELFF.